A single sample gave rise to the 9 T cell receptor beta chains below, sequenced in a study of cytomegalovirus exposure and HLA in healthy donors. The PCR contained 60 Vbeta and 13 Jbeta primers. Using immunoSEQ multiplex PCR, the repertoire was profiled, and TCRdb retains in-frame clones only, with some absent. The table shows around 220,000 clones, with about 79% occurring only once. The sequenced sample was PBMCs. The receptors come from a man in his late teens or twenties in good health and CMV-seronegative.

CDR3 protein: CASSLGGDQPQHF. The CDR3 coding sequence is TGTGCCAGCAGTTTGGGAGGGGATCAGCCCCAGCATTTT. V gene TRBV7-3 combines with J gene TRBJ1-5; possible D gene TRBD1, 5 bases. The CDR3 runs to 13 residues. Trimming shortened V by 6 bases and J by 5 bases, and 11 bases separated the two germline ends. Per germline, CDR1 SGHTA and CDR2 FQGTGA.

CDR3 sequence reads: CASSSMGGAGYEQYF. The CDR3, as DNA: TGTGCCAGCAGTTCAATGGGCGGGGCCGGCTACGAGCAGTACTTC. This chain uses TRBV27 with TRBJ2-7, with a weak D call TRBD2 (6 bases). Germline values: CDR1 MNHEY, CDR2 SMNVEV (reference sequence). The CDR3 loop spans 15 amino acids. V lost 4 bases and J 3 bases, leaving 16 bases between the germline ends.

V is TRBV9 and J is TRBJ1-1; 7 bases align to TRBD1. V lost 3 bases, J lost 4 bases, and 6 bases stayed unmatched. This CDR3 contains 14 residues. Germline V CDR1 and CDR2: SGDLS, YYNGEE. CDR3 sequence (DNA): TGTGCCAGCAGCGCAGGGGGTAGGGGCACTGAAGCTTTCTTT. Translated, it gives CASSAGGRGTEAFF.

The chain employs TRBV19 and TRBJ2-1; 7 nucleotides match TRBD2. Losses at the gene ends were 7 bases for V and 0 bases for J; bases not matched to a gene: 3. Germline V gene data show CDR1 as LNHDA and CDR2 as SQIVND (reference sequence). The CDR3 totals 14 residues. In nucleotides, the CDR3 is TGTGCCAGTACTTGGGGGGGCTCCTACAATGAGCAGTTCTTC. It codes for CASTWGGSYNEQFF.

The V and J genes are TRBV19 and TRBJ1-5; D unclear. Germline CDR1 reads LNHDA; CDR2 reads SQIVND (reference sequence). The CDR3 is 14 residues long. Trimming removed 5 bases from V and 0 bases from J, with 8 bases in between. The CDR3 DNA follows: TGTGCCAGTAGTTACGACAATAGCAATCAGCCCCAGCATTTT. It translates to CASSYDNSNQPQHF.

J is TRBJ1-1 and V is TRBV5-4; perhaps TRBD1 as D (6 bases). V shed 0 bases and J shed 7 bases, with 13 bases lying between them. Germline CDR1 is SGHNT and CDR2 is YYREEE (reference sequence). The CDR3 is 14 residues long. The CDR3 reads CASSLGGGWGEAFF. The CDR3 DNA reads as TGTGCCAGCAGCTTGGGGGGGGGCTGGGGTGAAGCTTTCTTT.

The rearrangement joins TRBV4-3 to TRBJ1-6; D is possibly TRBD1 (5 bases). This CDR3 spans 16 amino acids. From germline, CDR1 is LGHNA and CDR2 YSLEER. The V end was cut by 1 base, the J end by 8 bases, with 15 bases between. CDR3 nucleotides: TGCGCCAGCAGCCAAGGTTCGGGACTGGGAGATTCACCCCTCCACTTT. It codes for CASSQGSGLGDSPLHF.

The chain recombines TRBV11-1 with TRBJ1-2; the D gene is possibly TRBD1 (6 bases). CDR1 and CDR2 (germline): SGHAT, FQDESV (reference sequence). The CDR3 spans 12 residues. V lost 5 bases to trimming and J lost 8 bases, with 12 bases between them. For the CDR3, the DNA is TGTGCCAGCAGCAAAACAGGGCTGGGCTACACCTTC. Translation gives CASSKTGLGYTF.

The chain joins TRBV19 to TRBJ2-2; 7 bases map to TRBD2. J was trimmed by 4 bases and V by 5 bases; bases with no gene match: 7. The CDR3 has 15 amino acids. Germline assignment: CDR1 LNHDA and CDR2 SQIVND (reference sequence). Written as DNA, the CDR3 is TGTGCCAGTAGTTCTCCGACTAGCCCCACCGGGGAGCTGTTTTTT. Encoded protein: CASSSPTSPTGELFF.